This T cell receptor beta chain is from a study of cytomegalovirus exposure and HLA in healthy donors. Vbeta (60) and Jbeta (13) primers were used in the PCR. Produced via immunoSEQ multiplex PCR; TCRdb's table is partial and in-frame only. The table lists some 130,000 clones, 70% to 80% of them singletons. The CDR3 has 14 amino acids. Trimming took 3 bases from V and 6 from J; bases not matched to a gene: 3. Germline-derived CDR1 and CDR2 are GTSNPN and SVGIG (reference sequence). This clone was found a few times. The sequence was obtained from a woman aged 60-75 years in good health and CMV-seropositive. V is TRBV30 and J is TRBJ1-5; TRBD1 agrees at 12 bases. The sequencing sample was made of PBMCs. CDR3 coding DNA: TGTGCCTGGAGCCCGGGACAGGGGGCTCAGCCCCAGCATTTT. The encoded protein is CAWSPGQGAQPQHF.